The 10 T cell receptor beta chains reported below all come from one sample, sequenced in a study of shared clonotypes between healthy human individuals. Some clones are missing from TCRdb's copy, which holds only in-frame ones; the method was immunoSEQ multiplex PCR. Of millions of clones in the sample, roughly 91% are singletons; the top ten hold about 1.8%. CD45RO-negative, CCR7-selected cells formed the naive CD8 fraction, which excluded terminally differentiated effector memory CD45RA+ cells. The sequenced material came from naive CD8+ T cells from PBMCs. The origin of the receptors is a man between 18 and 29 years old in good health. Some clones in this sample may be carry-over from other donors' samples.

Notes on this clone: Other nucleotide sequences from this sample produce the same CDR3. The chain combines TRBV4-1 with TRBJ2-1; perhaps TRBD1 as D (6 bases). Germline loops: CDR1 MGHRA, CDR2 YSYEKL. The CDR3 runs 14 residues. V lost 0 bases to trimming and J lost 7 bases, with 10 bases between them. The CDR3 here is CASSQDPRGNEQFF. The DNA for the CDR3 is TGCGCCAGCAGCCAAGATCCAAGGGGGAATGAGCAGTTCTTC.

The V call is TRBV4-2, the J call TRBJ2-1; 7 nucleotides agree with TRBD2. Germline V gene data show CDR1 as LGHNA and CDR2 as YNFKEQ. The CDR3 is 17 amino acids. The trim removed 0 bases at V and 0 bases at J, leaving 5 bases unmatched. The CDR3 is CASSQEERGGSYNEQFF. CDR3 DNA sequence: TGTGCCAGCAGCCAAGAGGAGCGGGGAGGCTCCTACAATGAGCAGTTCTTC.

The rearrangement uses TRBV9 and TRBJ2-3, with TRBD2 identical over 14 bases. Per the germline V gene, CDR1 is SGDLS and CDR2 is YYNGEE. V trimming: 3 bases; J trimming: 2 bases; junction bases outside the gene matches: 11. CDR3 length: 19 residues. The CDR3 sequence: CASSAVGLAGGELTDTQYF. The CDR3 DNA reads as TGTGCCAGCAGCGCCGTCGGACTAGCGGGAGGAGAACTCACAGATACGCAGTATTTT.

The CDR3 spells CASNPYRSSYNEQFF. The CDR3 coding sequence is TGTGCCAGCAACCCTTACCGGAGCTCCTACAATGAGCAGTTCTTC. The V gene is TRBV6-1, the J gene TRBJ2-1; D gene ambiguous. This CDR3 is 15 amino acids long. Deletions cut 7 bases from V and 0 bases from J, with 13 bases between. Germline CDR1 and CDR2: MNHNS and SASEGT.

V and J are TRBV7-9 and TRBJ2-7; D is unresolved. This CDR3 region has 13 residues. In germline, CDR1 is SEHNR, CDR2 FQNEAQ (reference sequence). V was pared by 1 base and J by 5 bases, with 9 bases between. This CDR3 is CASSLDPKDEQYF. CDR3 nucleotide sequence: TGTGCCAGCAGCTTAGACCCAAAGGACGAGCAGTACTTC.

A word on this clone: The same CDR3 arises from other DNA sequences in this sample as well. This chain joins TRBV11-2 and TRBJ1-1; D not resolved. In germline, CDR1 is SGHAT, CDR2 FQNNGV. Trimming cost V 2 bases and J 0 bases, with 4 bases left between them. This CDR3 has 13 residues. CDR3 amino acids: CASSLSLNTEAFF. The CDR3, as DNA: TGTGCCAGCAGCTTATCATTGAACACTGAAGCTTTCTTT.

This chain connects TRBV5-4 to TRBJ1-1, with 11 nucleotides matching TRBD1. Germline CDR1 SGHNT, CDR2 YYREEE (reference sequence). The CDR3 loop spans 14 amino acids. The V segment lost 3 bases and the J segment 6 bases; nucleotides outside the gene matches: 4. The DNA for the CDR3 is TGTGCCAGCAGCTGGACAGGGGGCATCGCTGAAGCTTTCTTT. Residues: CASSWTGGIAEAFF.

The chain is built from TRBV7-9 and TRBJ1-1; possibly TRBD1 for D (5 bases). The CDR3 has 15 residues. Germline CDR1 and CDR2: SEHNR and FQNEAQ (reference sequence). Trimming cost V 2 bases and J 4 bases, with 14 bases left between them. The CDR3 spells CASSLPDSGSTEAFF. The CDR3 coding sequence is TGTGCCAGCAGCTTACCCGACTCAGGGAGCACTGAAGCTTTCTTT.

The genes are TRBV14 and TRBJ2-7; 7 nucleotides match TRBD1. Germline V gene data show CDR1 as SGHDN and CDR2 as FVKESK. V shed 5 bases and J 2 bases; nucleotides not matched to a gene: 3. The CDR3 has 13 amino acids. CDR3 sequence (DNA): TGTGCCAGCAGCGGGACAGAGCCCTACGAGCAGTACTTC. Encoded protein: CASSGTEPYEQYF.

This chain connects TRBV28 to TRBJ2-1; D is unresolved. The ends were cut back, 2 bases at V and 0 bases at J, with 8 bases in the middle. The CDR3 consists of 15 residues. Per the germline V gene, CDR1 is MDHEN and CDR2 is SYDVKM. The CDR3 sequence: CASSLPLRSYNEQFF. The CDR3 DNA sequence: TGTGCCAGCAGTTTACCCCTTCGCTCCTACAATGAGCAGTTCTTC.